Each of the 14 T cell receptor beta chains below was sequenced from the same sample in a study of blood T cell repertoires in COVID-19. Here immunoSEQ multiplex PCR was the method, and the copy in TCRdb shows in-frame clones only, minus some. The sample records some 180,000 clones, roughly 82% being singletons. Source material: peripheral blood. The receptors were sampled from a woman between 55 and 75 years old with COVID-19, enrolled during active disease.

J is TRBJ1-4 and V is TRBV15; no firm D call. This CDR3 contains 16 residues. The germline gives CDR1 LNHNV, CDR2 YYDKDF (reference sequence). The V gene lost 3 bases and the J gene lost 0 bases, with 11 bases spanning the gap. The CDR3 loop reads CATSRKEAATNEKLFF. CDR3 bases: TGTGCCACCAGCAGGAAGGAGGCTGCAACTAATGAAAAACTGTTTTTT.

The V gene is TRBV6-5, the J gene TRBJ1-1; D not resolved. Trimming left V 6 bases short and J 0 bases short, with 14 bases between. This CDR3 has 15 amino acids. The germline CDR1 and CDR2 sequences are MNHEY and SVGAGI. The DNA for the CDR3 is TGTGCCAGCAGCCCAGCAGCGGCGGTGAACACTGAAGCTTTCTTT. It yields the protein CASSPAAAVNTEAFF.

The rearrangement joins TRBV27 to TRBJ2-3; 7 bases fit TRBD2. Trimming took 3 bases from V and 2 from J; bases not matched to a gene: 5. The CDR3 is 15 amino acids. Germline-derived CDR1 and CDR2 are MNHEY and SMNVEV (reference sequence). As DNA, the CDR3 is TGTGCCAGCAGTTTCGCAGGGAGGGCCACAGATACGCAGTATTTT. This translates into CASSFAGRATDTQYF.

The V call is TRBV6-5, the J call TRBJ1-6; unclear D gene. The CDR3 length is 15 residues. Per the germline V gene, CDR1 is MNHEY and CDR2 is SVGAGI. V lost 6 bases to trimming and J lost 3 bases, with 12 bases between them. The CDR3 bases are TGTGCCAGCAGCCGGAACGGGGTCTATAATTCACCCCTCCACTTT. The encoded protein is CASSRNGVYNSPLHF.

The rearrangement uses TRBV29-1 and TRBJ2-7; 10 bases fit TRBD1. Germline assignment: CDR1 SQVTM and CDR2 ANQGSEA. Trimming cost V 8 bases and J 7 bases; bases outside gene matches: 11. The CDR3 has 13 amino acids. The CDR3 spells CSFRDRGVGEQYF. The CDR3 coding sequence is TGCAGCTTCCGGGACAGGGGTGTCGGGGAGCAGTACTTC.

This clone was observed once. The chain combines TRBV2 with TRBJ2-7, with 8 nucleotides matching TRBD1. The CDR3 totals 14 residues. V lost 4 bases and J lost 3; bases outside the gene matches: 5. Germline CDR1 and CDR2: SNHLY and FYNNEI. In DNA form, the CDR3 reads TGTGCCAGCAGTGCCGGGACAGGTTACTACGAGCAGTACTTC. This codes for CASSAGTGYYEQYF. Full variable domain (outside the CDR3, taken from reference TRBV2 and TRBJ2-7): EPEVTQTPSHQVTQMGQEVILRCVPISNHLYFYWYRQILGQKVEFLVSFYNNEISEKSEIFDDQFSVERPDGSNFTLKIRSTKLEDSAMYFCASSAGTGYYEQYFGPGTRLTVT.

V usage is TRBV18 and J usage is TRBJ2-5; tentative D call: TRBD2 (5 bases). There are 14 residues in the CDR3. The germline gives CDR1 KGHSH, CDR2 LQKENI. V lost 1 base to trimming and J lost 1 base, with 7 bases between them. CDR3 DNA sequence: TGTGCCAGCTCACCACTAGCGATCCAAGAGACCCAGTACTTC. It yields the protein CASSPLAIQETQYF.

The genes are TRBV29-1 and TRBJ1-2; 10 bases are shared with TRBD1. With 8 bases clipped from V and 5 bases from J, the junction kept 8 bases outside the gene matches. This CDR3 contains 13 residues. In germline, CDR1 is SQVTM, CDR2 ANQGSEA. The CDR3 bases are TGCAGCTCGGGGGACAGGGGAGGGTATGGCTACACCTTC. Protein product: CSSGDRGGYGYTF.

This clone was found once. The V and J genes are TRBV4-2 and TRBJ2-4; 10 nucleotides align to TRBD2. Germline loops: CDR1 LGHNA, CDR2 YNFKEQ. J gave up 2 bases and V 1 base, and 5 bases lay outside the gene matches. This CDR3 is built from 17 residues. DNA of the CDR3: TGTGCCAGCAGCCAAGTTTTTAGCGGGGGGTCCAAAAACATTCAGTACTTC. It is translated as CASSQVFSGGSKNIQYF.

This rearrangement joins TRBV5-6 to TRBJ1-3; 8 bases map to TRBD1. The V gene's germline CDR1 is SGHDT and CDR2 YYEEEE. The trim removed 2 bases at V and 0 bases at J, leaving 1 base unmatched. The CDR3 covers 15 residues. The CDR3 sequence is CASSLDRGSGNTIYF. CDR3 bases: TGTGCCAGCAGCTTAGACAGGGGCTCTGGAAACACCATATATTTT. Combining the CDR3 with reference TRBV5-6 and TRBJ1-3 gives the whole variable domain DAGVTQSPTHLIKTRGQQVTLRCSPKSGHDTVSWYQQALGQGPQFIFQYYEEEERQRGNFPDRFSGHQFPNYSSELNVNALLLGDSALYLCASSLDRGSGNTIYFGEGSWLTVV.

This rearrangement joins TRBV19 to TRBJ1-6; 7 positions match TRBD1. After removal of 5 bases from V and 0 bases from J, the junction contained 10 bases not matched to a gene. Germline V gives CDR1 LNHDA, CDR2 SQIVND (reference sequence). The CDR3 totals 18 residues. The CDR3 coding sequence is TGTGCCAGTAGTTTCTCGGGGGACAGAAGCTCCTATAATTCACCCCTCCACTTT. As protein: CASSFSGDRSSYNSPLHF.

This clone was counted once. CDR3 amino acids: CASSSAILASNTGELFF. The CDR3 bases are TGTGCCAGCAGCTCCGCCATTCTAGCGTCGAACACCGGGGAGCTGTTTTTT. This rearrangement joins TRBV7-2 to TRBJ2-2, with a weak D call TRBD2 (6 bases). The CDR3 is 17 residues long. Trimming took 4 bases from V and 0 from J, leaving 15 bases between them. Germline CDR1 SGHTA, CDR2 FQGNSA.

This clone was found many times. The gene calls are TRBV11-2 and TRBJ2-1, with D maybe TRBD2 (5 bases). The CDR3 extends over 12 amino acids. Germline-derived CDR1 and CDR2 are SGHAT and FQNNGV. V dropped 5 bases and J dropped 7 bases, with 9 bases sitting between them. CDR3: CASSGPGNEQFF. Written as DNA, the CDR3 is TGTGCCAGCAGCGGACCGGGGAATGAGCAGTTCTTC.

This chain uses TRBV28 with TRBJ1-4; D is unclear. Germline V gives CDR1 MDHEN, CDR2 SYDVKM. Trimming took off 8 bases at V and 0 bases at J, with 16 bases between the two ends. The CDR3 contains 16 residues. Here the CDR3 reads CASFLLSLATNEKLFF. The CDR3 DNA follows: TGTGCCAGCTTCCTACTTTCACTCGCAACTAATGAAAAACTGTTTTTT.